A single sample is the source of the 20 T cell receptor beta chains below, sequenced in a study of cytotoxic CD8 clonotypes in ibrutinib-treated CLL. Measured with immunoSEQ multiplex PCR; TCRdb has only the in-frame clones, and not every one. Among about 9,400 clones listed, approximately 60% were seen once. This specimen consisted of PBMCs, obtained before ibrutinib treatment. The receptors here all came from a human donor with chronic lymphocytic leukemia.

The DNA of the CDR3 is TGTGCCAGCAGTTTCGCGGGATCTAGCACAGATACGCAGTATTTT. Translation: CASSFAGSSTDTQYF. V is TRBV28 and J is TRBJ2-3, with TRBD2 as a possible D gene (6 bases). V lost 3 bases and J 0 bases, leaving 10 bases between the germline ends. CDR3 length: 15 residues. Germline V gene sequence: CDR1 MDHEN, CDR2 SYDVKM. The complete variable domain, with remaining parts taken from reference TRBV28 and TRBJ2-3, reads DVKVTQSSRYLVKRTGEKVFLECVQDMDHENMFWYRQDPGLGLRLIYFSYDVKMKEKGDIPEGYSVSREKKERFSLILESASTNQTSMYLCASSFAGSSTDTQYFGPGTRLTVL.

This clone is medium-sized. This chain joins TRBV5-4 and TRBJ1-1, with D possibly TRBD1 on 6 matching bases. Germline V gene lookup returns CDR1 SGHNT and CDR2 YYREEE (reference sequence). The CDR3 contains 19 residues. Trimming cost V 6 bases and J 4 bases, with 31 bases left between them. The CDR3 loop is CASTNRGGQGRGSVTEAFF. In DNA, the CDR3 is TGTGCCAGCACCAACCGCGGGGGTCAGGGGCGCGGGTCGGTCACTGAAGCTTTCTTT.

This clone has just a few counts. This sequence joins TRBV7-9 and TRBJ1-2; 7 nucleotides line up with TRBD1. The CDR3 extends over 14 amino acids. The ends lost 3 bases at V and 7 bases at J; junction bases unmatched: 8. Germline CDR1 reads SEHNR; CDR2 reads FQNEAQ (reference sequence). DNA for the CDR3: TGTGCCAGCAGCTTTTTAACAGGGGAAAGTGGCTACACCTTC. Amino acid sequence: CASSFLTGESGYTF.

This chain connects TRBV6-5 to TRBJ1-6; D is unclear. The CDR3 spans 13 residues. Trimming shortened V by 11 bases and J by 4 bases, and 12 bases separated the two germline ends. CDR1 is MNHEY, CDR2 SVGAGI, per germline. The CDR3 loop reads CAVKGSYNSPLHF. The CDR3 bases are TGTGCCGTAAAAGGCAGTTATAATTCACCCCTCCACTTT.

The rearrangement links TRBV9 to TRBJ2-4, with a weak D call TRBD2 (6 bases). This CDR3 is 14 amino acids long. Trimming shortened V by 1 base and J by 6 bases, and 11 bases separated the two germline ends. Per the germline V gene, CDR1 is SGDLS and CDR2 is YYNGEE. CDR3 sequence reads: CASSVSLLANIQYF. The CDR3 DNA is TGTGCCAGCAGCGTAAGTTTACTAGCAAACATTCAGTACTTC.

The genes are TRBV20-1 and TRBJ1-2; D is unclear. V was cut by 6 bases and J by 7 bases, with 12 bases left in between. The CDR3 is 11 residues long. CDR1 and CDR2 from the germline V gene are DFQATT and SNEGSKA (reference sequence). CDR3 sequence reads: CSASPLFGYTF. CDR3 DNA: TGCAGTGCCTCACCCCTGTTTGGCTACACCTTC.

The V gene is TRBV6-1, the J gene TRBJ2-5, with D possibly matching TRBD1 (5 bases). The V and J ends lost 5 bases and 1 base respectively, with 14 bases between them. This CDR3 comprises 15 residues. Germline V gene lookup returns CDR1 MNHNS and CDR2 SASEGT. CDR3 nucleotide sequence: TGTGCCAGCAGTATCCCAACAGGAGCCCAAGAGACCCAGTACTTC. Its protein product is CASSIPTGAQETQYF.

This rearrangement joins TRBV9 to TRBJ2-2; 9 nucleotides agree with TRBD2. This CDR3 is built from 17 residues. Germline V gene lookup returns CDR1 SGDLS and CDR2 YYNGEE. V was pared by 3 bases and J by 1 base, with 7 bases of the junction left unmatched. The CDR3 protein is CASSERLAARNTGELFF. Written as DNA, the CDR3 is TGTGCCAGCAGCGAGAGACTAGCGGCCCGGAACACCGGGGAGCTGTTTTTT.

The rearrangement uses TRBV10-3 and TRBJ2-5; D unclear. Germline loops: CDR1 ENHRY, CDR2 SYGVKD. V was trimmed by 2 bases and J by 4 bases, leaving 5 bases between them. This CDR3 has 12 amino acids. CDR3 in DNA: TGTGCCATCAGTGAGAATGGAGAGACCCAGTACTTC. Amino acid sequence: CAISENGETQYF.

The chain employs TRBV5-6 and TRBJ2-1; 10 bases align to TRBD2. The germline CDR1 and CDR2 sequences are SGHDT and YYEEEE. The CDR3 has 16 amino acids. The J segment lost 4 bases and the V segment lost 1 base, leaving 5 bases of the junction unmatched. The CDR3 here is CASSLPRLAGYNEQFF. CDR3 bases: TGTGCCAGCAGCTTGCCCAGACTAGCGGGTTACAATGAGCAGTTCTTC. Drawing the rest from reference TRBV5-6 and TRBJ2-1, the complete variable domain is DAGVTQSPTHLIKTRGQQVTLRCSPKSGHDTVSWYQQALGQGPQFIFQYYEEEERQRGNFPDRFSGHQFPNYSSELNVNALLLGDSALYLCASSLPRLAGYNEQFFGPGTRLTVL.

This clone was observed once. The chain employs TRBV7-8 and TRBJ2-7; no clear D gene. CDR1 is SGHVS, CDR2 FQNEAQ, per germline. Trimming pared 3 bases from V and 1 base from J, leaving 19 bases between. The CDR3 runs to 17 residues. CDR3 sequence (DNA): TGTGCCAGCAGCTTCGCTTTAGGGTCCTCTGATTCCTACGAGCAGTACTTC. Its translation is CASSFALGSSDSYEQYF.

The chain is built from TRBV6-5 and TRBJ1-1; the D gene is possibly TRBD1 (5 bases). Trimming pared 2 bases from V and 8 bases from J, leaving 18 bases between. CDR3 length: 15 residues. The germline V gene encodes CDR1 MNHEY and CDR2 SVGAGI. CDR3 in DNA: TGTGCCAGCAGTTACGGGGGTCCGCTGGAATTGGAAGCTTTCTTT. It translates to CASSYGGPLELEAFF.

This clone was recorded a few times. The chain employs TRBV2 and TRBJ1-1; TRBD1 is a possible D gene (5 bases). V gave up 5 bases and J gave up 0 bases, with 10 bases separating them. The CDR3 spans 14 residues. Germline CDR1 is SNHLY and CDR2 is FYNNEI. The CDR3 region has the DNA TGTGCCAGCAGTCCGGGACGGATGAACACTGAAGCTTTCTTT. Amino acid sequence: CASSPGRMNTEAFF.

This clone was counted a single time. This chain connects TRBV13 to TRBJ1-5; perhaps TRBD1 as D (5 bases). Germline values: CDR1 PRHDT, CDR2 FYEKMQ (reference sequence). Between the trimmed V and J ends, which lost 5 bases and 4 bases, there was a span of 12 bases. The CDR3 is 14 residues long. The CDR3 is CASSRGAGNQPQHF. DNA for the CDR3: TGTGCCAGCAGCCGCGGGGCAGGGAATCAGCCCCAGCATTTT.

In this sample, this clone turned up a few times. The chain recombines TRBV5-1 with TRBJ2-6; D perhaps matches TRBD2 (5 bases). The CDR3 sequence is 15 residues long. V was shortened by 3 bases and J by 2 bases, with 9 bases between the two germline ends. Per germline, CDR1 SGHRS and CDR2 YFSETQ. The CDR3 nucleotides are TGCGCCAGCAGCTCAACCGGGGCTGGGGCCAACGTCCTGACTTTC. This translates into CASSSTGAGANVLTF.

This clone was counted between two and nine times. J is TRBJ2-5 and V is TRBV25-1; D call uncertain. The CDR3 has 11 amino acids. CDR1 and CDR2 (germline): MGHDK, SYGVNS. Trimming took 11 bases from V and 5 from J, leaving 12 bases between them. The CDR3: CASTEWETQYF. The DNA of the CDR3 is TGTGCCTCCACGGAGTGGGAGACCCAGTACTTC.

The CDR3 sequence is CASSLLFSGQGNEQFF. The CDR3 nucleotides read TGCGCCAGCAGCTTACTATTCTCGGGACAGGGCAATGAGCAGTTCTTC. V is TRBV5-1 and J is TRBJ2-1, with 9 bases identical to TRBD1. Trimming cost V 2 bases and J 6 bases; bases outside gene matches: 9. The germline V gene has CDR1 SGHRS and CDR2 YFSETQ. The CDR3 has 16 amino acids.

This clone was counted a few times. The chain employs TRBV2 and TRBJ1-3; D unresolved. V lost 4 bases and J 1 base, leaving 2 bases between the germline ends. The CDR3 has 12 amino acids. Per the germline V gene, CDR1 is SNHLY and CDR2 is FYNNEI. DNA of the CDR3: TGTGCCAGCAGTGGTTCTGGAAACACCATATATTTT. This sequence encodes CASSGSGNTIYF.

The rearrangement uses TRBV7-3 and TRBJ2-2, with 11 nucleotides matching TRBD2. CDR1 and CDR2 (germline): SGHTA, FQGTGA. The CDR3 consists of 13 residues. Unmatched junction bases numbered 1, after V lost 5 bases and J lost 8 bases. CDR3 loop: CASSPSGRGELFF. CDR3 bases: TGTGCCAGCAGCCCTAGCGGGAGGGGGGAGCTGTTTTTT.

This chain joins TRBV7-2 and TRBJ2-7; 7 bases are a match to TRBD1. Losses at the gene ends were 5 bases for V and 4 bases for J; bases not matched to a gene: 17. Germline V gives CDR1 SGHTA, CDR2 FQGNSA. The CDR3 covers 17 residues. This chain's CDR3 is CASSHDRVQNPSYEQYF. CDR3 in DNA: TGTGCCAGCAGCCATGACAGGGTCCAAAACCCTTCTTACGAGCAGTACTTC.